Below are 22 T cell receptor beta chains sequenced from a single sample in a study of cytomegalovirus exposure and HLA in healthy donors. The PCR contained 60 Vbeta and 13 Jbeta primers. Using immunoSEQ multiplex PCR, the repertoire was profiled, and TCRdb retains in-frame clones only, with some absent. The sample lists around 65,000 clones, less than 90% occurring once. The sample comprised PBMCs. These receptors originate from a female donor in good health and CMV-seronegative.

The V call is TRBV7-2, the J call TRBJ1-5, with TRBD1 matching over 7 bases. CDR3 length equals 15 residues. V was pared by 0 bases and J by 6 bases, with 5 bases of the junction left unmatched. CDR1 and CDR2 from the germline V gene are SGHTA and FQGNSA. CDR3 loop: CASSLAQGDGQPQHF. CDR3 sequence (DNA): TGTGCCAGCAGCTTAGCGCAGGGGGACGGTCAGCCCCAGCATTTT.

This clone was counted only a few times. This sequence joins TRBV4-3 and TRBJ1-3; D unresolved. The CDR3 has 16 amino acids. V was pared by 0 bases and J by 0 bases, with 9 bases between. CDR1 is LGHNA and CDR2 is YSLEER in the germline V gene. The DNA of the CDR3 is TGCGCCAGCAGCCAAGAGGCAGATCACTCTGGAAACACCATATATTTT. Amino acids: CASSQEADHSGNTIYF.

This clone was found once. The gene calls are TRBV5-4 and TRBJ2-1; 9 nucleotides align to TRBD2. The CDR3 is 14 residues long. The germline V gene has CDR1 SGHNT and CDR2 YYREEE (reference sequence). J gave up 2 bases and V 4 bases, and 1 base lay outside the gene matches. CDR3: CASSAGGPYNEQFF. The CDR3 coding sequence is TGTGCCAGCAGCGCGGGGGGGCCCTACAATGAGCAGTTCTTC.

This chain links TRBV7-8 with TRBJ1-1, with D unresolved. Germline loops: CDR1 SGHVS, CDR2 FQNEAQ. CDR3 length: 15 amino acids. V was pared by 1 base and J by 3 bases, with 12 bases between. The CDR3 DNA is TGTGCCAGCAGCTTAGTAATCGTCCCAGACACTGAAGCTTTCTTT. Encoded protein: CASSLVIVPDTEAFF.

The chain joins TRBV28 to TRBJ2-5, with 9 bases fitting TRBD2. The J segment lost 2 bases and the V segment lost 4 bases, leaving 8 bases of the junction unmatched. The CDR3 has 16 amino acids. CDR1 and CDR2 (germline): MDHEN, SYDVKM. CDR3 nucleotides: TGTGCCAGCAGTTCCCCCGTAGCGGGGGCACAAGAGACCCAGTACTTC. Encoded protein: CASSSPVAGAQETQYF.

V and J are TRBV27 and TRBJ2-7; 8 bases are a match to TRBD1. J lost 0 bases, V lost 6 bases, and 7 bases had no gene match. The CDR3 consists of 15 residues. Per the germline V gene, CDR1 is MNHEY and CDR2 is SMNVEV (reference sequence). The CDR3 coding sequence is TGTGCCAGCAGCCGGGACAGGAGGAGCTCCTACGAGCAGTACTTC. This codes for CASSRDRRSSYEQYF.

As regards this clone: The germline gene is not matched at one end of the junction; a read error may be the cause. The chain couples TRBV30 to TRBJ2-1, with 10 bases lining up with TRBD2. The CDR3 is 12 amino acids. Germline V gene lookup returns CDR1 GTSNPN and CDR2 SVGIG (reference sequence). The CDR3: CALGLAGVEQFF. The CDR3 nucleotides are TGCGCTTTGGGTCTAGCGGGAGTTGAGCAGTTCTTC.

The chain uses TRBV19 and TRBJ2-5; D perhaps matches TRBD1 (6 bases). CDR3 length: 12 residues. Germline V CDR1 and CDR2: LNHDA, SQIVND (reference sequence). Trimming took off 2 bases at V and 5 bases at J, with 6 bases between the two ends. CDR3 residues: CASSIRGETQYF. The CDR3 DNA sequence: TGTGCCAGTAGTATAAGGGGGGAGACCCAGTACTTC. The variable domain in full, completed from reference TRBV19 and TRBJ2-5, reads DGGITQSPKYLFRKEGQNVTLSCEQNLNHDAMYWYRQDPGQGLRLIYYSQIVNDFQKGDIAEGYSVSREKKESFPLTVTSAQKNPTAFYLCASSIRGETQYFGPGTRLLVL.

This sequence joins TRBV5-4 and TRBJ2-7, with D unclear. Between the trimmed V and J ends, which lost 5 bases and 2 bases, there was a span of 20 bases. The CDR3 is made up of 16 amino acids. Germline V gives CDR1 SGHNT, CDR2 YYREEE (reference sequence). The CDR3: CASSDGIEISAYEQYF. CDR3 in DNA: TGTGCCAGCAGTGATGGAATCGAAATAAGCGCCTACGAGCAGTACTTC.

This clone appeared a single time. J is TRBJ1-2 and V is TRBV19; perhaps TRBD1 as D (5 bases). The CDR3 loop spans 18 amino acids. V gave up 6 bases and J gave up 4 bases, with 27 bases separating them. CDR1 is LNHDA and CDR2 is SQIVND in the germline V gene (reference sequence). CDR3 region: CASRPREGTPSPGYGYTF. For the CDR3, the DNA is TGTGCCAGTAGACCCCGGGAGGGGACCCCCTCACCCGGCTATGGCTACACCTTC. The full variable domain, with the rest looked up from reference TRBV19 and TRBJ1-2, is DGGITQSPKYLFRKEGQNVTLSCEQNLNHDAMYWYRQDPGQGLRLIYYSQIVNDFQKGDIAEGYSVSREKKESFPLTVTSAQKNPTAFYLCASRPREGTPSPGYGYTFGSGTRLTVV.

This clone was recorded once. This chain links TRBV9 with TRBJ2-5; D unclear. The ends were cut back, 2 bases at V and 1 base at J, with 15 bases in the middle. The V gene's germline CDR1 is SGDLS and CDR2 YYNGEE. This CDR3 region has 16 residues. The CDR3 DNA sequence: TGTGCCAGCAGCGTTTCGGCCAGCCTAGGCCAAGAGACCCAGTACTTC. It yields the protein CASSVSASLGQETQYF.

V usage is TRBV29-1 and J usage is TRBJ2-7, with D maybe TRBD1 (5 bases). This CDR3 has 12 amino acids. Germline loops: CDR1 SQVTM, CDR2 ANQGSEA. V gave up 1 base and J gave up 7 bases, with 11 bases separating them. The CDR3 loop reads CSVEVQKGEQYF. The CDR3 DNA reads TGCAGCGTTGAAGTTCAGAAGGGGGAGCAGTACTTC.

The chain recombines TRBV10-3 with TRBJ1-4; D may be TRBD1 (5 bases). The ends were cut back, 0 bases at V and 13 bases at J, with 12 bases in the middle. The CDR3 totals 13 residues. Germline CDR1 and CDR2: ENHRY and SYGVKD. DNA of the CDR3: TGTGCCATCAGTGAGTCGGGGGGGTCGGGACTGTTTTTT. Its protein product is CAISESGGSGLFF.

The V call is TRBV4-1, the J call TRBJ2-2; TRBD2 matches at 8 bases. The CDR3 totals 15 residues. Germline values: CDR1 MGHRA, CDR2 YSYEKL. The junction had 5 bases not matched to a gene; V was cut back by 4 bases and J by 4 bases. CDR3 in amino acids: CASSPREGTTGELFF. The CDR3 DNA is TGCGCCAGCAGCCCCCGGGAGGGGACCACCGGGGAGCTGTTTTTT.

This CDR3 is CASSPRTSGEYEQYF. CDR3 coding DNA: TGTGCCAGCAGCCCCAGGACTAGCGGGGAGTACGAGCAGTACTTC. The chain has TRBV5-6 and TRBJ2-7; TRBD2 agrees at 12 bases. Per the germline V gene, CDR1 is SGHDT and CDR2 is YYEEEE. The trim removed 4 bases at V and 4 bases at J, leaving 6 bases unmatched. The CDR3 extends over 15 amino acids.

The chain recombines TRBV9 with TRBJ2-1, with 9 bases that match TRBD2. V gave up 4 bases and J gave up 0 bases; unmatched junction bases: 5. CDR3 size: 16 residues. Germline assignment: CDR1 SGDLS and CDR2 YYNGEE. The CDR3 sequence: CASSFLSGSSYNEQFF. The CDR3 DNA sequence: TGTGCCAGCAGCTTCCTTAGCGGGAGCTCCTACAATGAGCAGTTCTTC.

Only one count was recorded for this clone. The CDR3 protein is CASSQVIAGGRSYEQYF. CDR3 DNA: TGCGCCAGCAGCCAGGTTATCGCGGGGGGTAGGTCCTACGAGCAGTACTTC. This chain connects TRBV5-1 to TRBJ2-7; 8 bases agree with TRBD2. The CDR3 contains 17 residues. The V gene's germline CDR1 is SGHRS and CDR2 YFSETQ. With V trimmed by 4 bases and J by 1 base, 13 bases remained unmatched. Using reference TRBV5-1 and TRBJ2-7 for the parts outside the CDR3, the full variable domain is KAGVTQTPRYLIKTRGQQVTLSCSPISGHRSVSWYQQTPGQGLQFLFEYFSETQRNKGNFPGRFSGRQFSNSRSEMNVSTLELGDSALYLCASSQVIAGGRSYEQYFGPGTRLTVT.

In this sample, this clone turned up once. This chain joins TRBV2 and TRBJ1-1, with TRBD1 matching 7 bases. The CDR3 spans 16 residues. V shed 7 bases, J shed 3 bases, and the junction held 14 bases outside the gene matches. Germline V gives CDR1 SNHLY, CDR2 FYNNEI. CDR3 DNA: TGTGCCAGCATCTCTTTAAGTAGGGGGCAGGACACTGAAGCTTTCTTT. This sequence encodes CASISLSRGQDTEAFF. Filled out from reference TRBV2 and TRBJ1-1, the complete variable domain reads EPEVTQTPSHQVTQMGQEVILRCVPISNHLYFYWYRQILGQKVEFLVSFYNNEISEKSEIFDDQFSVERPDGSNFTLKIRSTKLEDSAMYFCASISLSRGQDTEAFFGQGTRLTVV.

The V call is TRBV5-5, the J call TRBJ2-1, with D unclear. The CDR3 spans 11 residues. CDR1 and CDR2 (germline): SGHKS, YYEKEE (reference sequence). Trimming cost V 7 bases and J 6 bases, with 8 bases left between them. The CDR3 region is CASLRSNEQFF. CDR3 nucleotides: TGTGCCAGCCTCAGGTCCAATGAGCAGTTCTTC. Looking up the rest from reference TRBV5-5 and TRBJ2-1 gives the full variable domain: DAGVTQSPTHLIKTRGQQVTLRCSPISGHKSVSWYQQVLGQGPQFIFQYYEKEERGRGNFPDRFSARQFPNYSSELNVNALLLGDSALYLCASLRSNEQFFGPGTRLTVL.

V and J are TRBV4-1 and TRBJ1-2, with 7 bases lining up with TRBD1. The CDR3 spans 15 residues. Germline loops: CDR1 MGHRA, CDR2 YSYEKL. V gave up 2 bases and J gave up 5 bases; unmatched junction bases: 8. CDR3 DNA: TGCGCCAGCAGCCAATCCTCGGGACAGCGTTATGGCTACACCTTC. Its protein product is CASSQSSGQRYGYTF.

This clone was detected once. The V gene is TRBV7-3, the J gene TRBJ1-6, with D tentatively TRBD1 (6 bases). CDR3 size: 12 residues. V lost 8 bases and J lost 7, with 9 bases in between. Germline V gives CDR1 SGHTA, CDR2 FQGTGA. This CDR3 reads CASGRGNSPLHF. The CDR3 DNA sequence: TGTGCCAGCGGCAGGGGAAATTCACCCCTCCACTTT.

The chain couples TRBV6-1 to TRBJ1-5; weak D call: TRBD1 (5 bases). V lost 3 bases and J 0 bases, leaving 15 bases between the germline ends. Germline loops: CDR1 MNHNS, CDR2 SASEGT. The CDR3 loop spans 17 amino acids. The CDR3 region has the DNA TGTGCCAGCAGTGAGGTCACCAGGGCTTATAGCAATCAGCCCCAGCATTTT. This codes for CASSEVTRAYSNQPQHF.